These 29 T cell receptor beta chains originate from one sample sequenced in a study of blood T cell repertoires in COVID-19 (dated by TCRdb to 2020 to 2021). Libraries were built with the immunoSEQ multiplex PCR assay. Drawn from immuneACCESS, this table holds only the in-frame rearrangements with V and J called that TCRdb kept. Clones are partly lost; checked studies trace under half to an unresolved V gene and leave the rest unexplained. The sample has 350,000 or so clones on record, 70% to 90% of them singletons. The top ten clonotypes cover 8.5% to 12% of the sample. The material sequenced was peripheral blood. The receptors here all came from a woman aged 25 to 39 with COVID-19, enrolled during active disease.

The chain joins TRBV7-9 to TRBJ2-1, with 10 bases aligning to TRBD2. The CDR3 extends over 13 amino acids. Germline V lookup: CDR1 SEHNR, CDR2 FQNEAQ (reference sequence). The trim removed 11 bases at V and 3 bases at J, leaving 4 bases unmatched. Written as DNA, the CDR3 is TGTGCCTCCGGGACTAGCGTCTACAATGAGCAGTTCTTC. Its translation is CASGTSVYNEQFF. The full variable domain, rest sourced from reference TRBV7-9 and TRBJ2-1, is DTGVSQNPRHKITKRGQNVTFRCDPISEHNRLYWYRQTLGQGPEFLTYFQNEAQLEKSRLLSDRFSAERPKGSFSTLEIQRTEQGDSAMYLCASGTSVYNEQFFGPGTRLTVL.

Only a few counts were recorded for this clone. The V and J genes are TRBV30 and TRBJ1-1; the match to TRBD1 covers 7 bases. J was trimmed by 3 bases and V by 2 bases; bases with no gene match: 12. Germline assignment: CDR1 GTSNPN and CDR2 SVGIG (reference sequence). This CDR3 has 16 amino acids. For the CDR3, the DNA is TGTGCCTGGAGTTGGAGGGGGCGCGGGTTCGACACTGAAGCTTTCTTT. This gives the protein CAWSWRGRGFDTEAFF.

J is TRBJ2-7 and V is TRBV13; 12 bases agree with TRBD1. The V gene's germline CDR1 is PRHDT and CDR2 FYEKMQ (reference sequence). The CDR3 sequence is 17 residues long. After removal of 3 bases from V and 6 bases from J, the junction contained 12 bases not matched to a gene. The CDR3 region is CASSFFGRDRGQSEQYF. Here the CDR3 DNA reads TGTGCCAGCAGCTTTTTCGGCCGGGACAGGGGGCAAAGCGAGCAGTACTTC.

V and J are TRBV6-2 or TRBV6-3 and TRBJ2-1; the match to TRBD1 covers 7 bases. The germline CDR1 and CDR2 sequences are MNHEY and SVGEGT. The CDR3 extends over 13 amino acids. V gave up 4 bases and J gave up 9 bases; unmatched junction bases: 6. Here the CDR3 reads CASSSPGQPEQFF. The CDR3 DNA follows: TGTGCCAGCAGTTCCCCGGGACAGCCTGAGCAGTTCTTC.

The chain combines TRBV10-3 with TRBJ2-7, with 14 bases fitting TRBD2. This CDR3 is built from 17 residues. V was pared by 4 bases and J by 4 bases, with 9 bases of the junction left unmatched. Germline V gene sequence: CDR1 ENHRY, CDR2 SYGVKD. CDR3 sequence: CAISGTGLAGGGYEQYF. The DNA for the CDR3 is TGTGCCATCAGTGGGACAGGACTAGCGGGAGGAGGATACGAGCAGTACTTC.

This sequence joins TRBV19 and TRBJ1-1; the match to TRBD1 covers 7 bases. Per germline, CDR1 LNHDA and CDR2 SQIVND (reference sequence). This CDR3 has 15 amino acids. V dropped 8 bases and J dropped 1; count of bases not matched to a gene: 10. Here the CDR3 reads CASGPIGTANTEAFF. CDR3 DNA sequence: TGTGCCAGTGGCCCAATTGGGACAGCGAACACTGAAGCTTTCTTT.

This clone was recorded once. The chain links TRBV10-3 to TRBJ2-3; TRBD2 might be the D (5 bases). The V gene lost 0 bases and the J gene lost 1 base, with 11 bases spanning the gap. Germline V CDR1 and CDR2: ENHRY, SYGVKD. The CDR3 covers 16 residues. The CDR3 spells CAISESVGAGTDTQYF. The CDR3 DNA sequence: TGTGCCATCAGTGAGTCGGTGGGAGCGGGCACAGATACGCAGTATTTT.

The rearrangement joins TRBV6-1 to TRBJ2-3, with 12 bases fitting TRBD2. Germline-derived CDR1 and CDR2 are MNHNS and SASEGT. The CDR3 runs 16 residues. The J segment lost 4 bases and the V segment lost 4 bases, leaving 6 bases of the junction unmatched. The CDR3 DNA is TGTGCCAGCAGTGCCGGACTAGCGGGAAACGCAGATACGCAGTATTTT. It yields the protein CASSAGLAGNADTQYF.

This clone was recorded a few times. The gene calls are TRBV29-1 and TRBJ2-5; D uncertain. The CDR3 runs to 14 residues. The germline CDR1 and CDR2 sequences are SQVTM and ANQGSEA. The germline V and J ends were trimmed by 3 bases and 0 bases, with 11 bases remaining between them. CDR3 loop: CSVDGVGYQETQYF. The CDR3, as DNA: TGCAGCGTTGATGGTGTGGGCTACCAAGAGACCCAGTACTTC. The complete variable domain, with remaining parts taken from reference TRBV29-1 and TRBJ2-5, reads SAVISQKPSRDICQRGTSLTIQCQVDSQVTMMFWYRQQPGQSLTLIATANQGSEATYESGFVIDKFPISRPNLTFSTLTVSNMSPEDSSIYLCSVDGVGYQETQYFGPGTRLLVL.

Here the CDR3 DNA reads TGTGCCAGCAGCGCCCGGGACAGGGGCACAGATACGCAGTATTTT. Translated: CASSARDRGTDTQYF. The V call is TRBV9, the J call TRBJ2-3; 9 bases align to TRBD1. The CDR3 spans 15 residues. J lost 1 base, V lost 3 bases, and 3 bases had no gene match. Per germline, CDR1 SGDLS and CDR2 YYNGEE.

This chain links TRBV18 with TRBJ1-6, with 10 bases that match TRBD1. The J segment lost 13 bases and the V segment lost 3 bases, leaving 3 bases of the junction unmatched. Looked up from germline, CDR1 is KGHSH and CDR2 is LQKENI. The CDR3 is made up of 13 amino acids. CDR3 in amino acids: CASSPVDRGPLHF. CDR3 coding DNA: TGTGCCAGCTCACCCGTGGACAGGGGGCCCCTCCACTTT.

The chain joins TRBV27 to TRBJ2-7, with 8 bases identical to TRBD1. J gave up 4 bases and V 0 bases, and 2 bases lay outside the gene matches. The CDR3 sequence is 14 residues long. Germline V gives CDR1 MNHEY, CDR2 SMNVEV (reference sequence). The CDR3 loop reads CASSLSWTGYEQYF. The CDR3 DNA follows: TGTGCCAGCAGTTTATCTTGGACAGGGTACGAGCAGTACTTC.

On this clone itself: Additional DNA sequences in this sample encode the identical CDR3. The chain is built from TRBV30 and TRBJ2-7, with D unresolved. The ends were cut back, 1 base at V and 1 base at J, with 8 bases in the middle. The CDR3 runs 13 residues. The germline CDR1 and CDR2 sequences are GTSNPN and SVGIG (reference sequence). The CDR3 loop reads CAWSGGSSYEQYF. Written as DNA, the CDR3 is TGTGCCTGGAGTGGAGGCAGTTCCTACGAGCAGTACTTC.

The chain uses TRBV10-3 and TRBJ1-1; 10 positions agree with TRBD1. The germline V gene encodes CDR1 ENHRY and CDR2 SYGVKD. V trimming: 0 bases; J trimming: 5 bases; junction bases outside the gene matches: 3. This CDR3 spans 15 amino acids. CDR3 in amino acids: CAISESGDRGTEAFF. The DNA of the CDR3 is TGTGCCATCAGTGAGTCCGGGGACAGGGGAACTGAAGCTTTCTTT.

V is TRBV6-5 and J is TRBJ1-5; the D gene is possibly TRBD1 (6 bases). With 6 bases removed from V and 9 bases from J, the gap between germline ends came to 21 bases. Germline V CDR1 and CDR2: MNHEY, SVGAGI. The CDR3 has 15 residues. CDR3 DNA sequence: TGTGCCAGCAGCCCGAGGTACAGGGAGGGCCCGCCCCAGCATTTT. Translated: CASSPRYREGPPQHF.

V is TRBV19 and J is TRBJ1-4; possible D gene TRBD1, 5 bases. V lost 5 bases to trimming and J lost 8 bases, with 18 bases between them. This CDR3 is built from 15 residues. CDR1 and CDR2 (germline): LNHDA, SQIVND (reference sequence). The CDR3 DNA reads as TGTGCCAGTAGTTACCGCGCAGGGTCTGCGGAAAAACTGTTTTTT. It codes for CASSYRAGSAEKLFF.

A remark on this clone: Germline and junction disagree at one end, which may indicate a read error. The chain links TRBV7-7 to TRBJ1-2, with 9 bases fitting TRBD1. Germline V lookup: CDR1 SSHAT, CDR2 FNYEAQ (reference sequence). This CDR3 has 16 amino acids. The CDR3 loop reads CASSLAADRGWYGYTF. The CDR3 region has the DNA TGTGCTAGCAGCTTAGCGGCGGACAGGGGATGGTATGGCTACACCTTC.

V usage is TRBV7-9 and J usage is TRBJ1-5; weak D call: TRBD1 (5 bases). V shed 0 bases and J shed 3 bases, with 12 bases lying between them. The CDR3 sequence is 16 residues long. Per germline, CDR1 SEHNR and CDR2 FQNEAQ (reference sequence). CDR3: CASSLARGRDNQPQHF. The CDR3 coding sequence is TGTGCCAGCAGCTTAGCACGCGGCAGGGACAATCAGCCCCAGCATTTT.

The chain joins TRBV2 to TRBJ2-2; perhaps TRBD2 as D (5 bases). Trimming removed 5 bases at V and 2 bases at J, with 12 bases between. The CDR3 has 15 amino acids. CDR1 is SNHLY and CDR2 is FYNNEI in the germline V gene. CDR3 in DNA: TGTGCCAGCAGTAAGCTGGCGGGCAACACCGGGGAGCTGTTTTTT. It codes for CASSKLAGNTGELFF.

The V gene is TRBV28, the J gene TRBJ2-1, with D possibly matching TRBD2 (6 bases). Germline-derived CDR1 and CDR2 are MDHEN and SYDVKM. This CDR3 has 14 residues. V dropped 6 bases and J dropped 3 bases, with 12 bases sitting between them. CDR3: CASRLQTSYNEQFF. The CDR3 coding sequence is TGTGCCAGCAGGCTTCAGACTAGCTACAATGAGCAGTTCTTC.

The rearrangement uses TRBV6-5 and TRBJ2-7; D possibly corresponds to TRBD1 (7 bases). CDR3 length equals 14 residues. Germline CDR1 is MNHEY and CDR2 is SVGAGI. V lost 9 bases and J 6 bases, leaving 21 bases between the germline ends. The chain's CDR3 is CASVTSRGPREQYF. The CDR3 DNA sequence: TGTGCCAGTGTGACTAGTAGGGGGCCTCGCGAGCAGTACTTC.

This sequence joins TRBV27 and TRBJ2-7; 10 nucleotides line up with TRBD1. CDR3 length: 15 residues. Germline V CDR1 and CDR2: MNHEY, SMNVEV (reference sequence). J was trimmed by 4 bases and V by 6 bases; bases with no gene match: 9. The CDR3 DNA is TGTGCCAGCAGCTCCGTCGGGGACAGGGGATACGAGCAGTACTTC. Its protein product is CASSSVGDRGYEQYF.

This rearrangement joins TRBV28 to TRBJ2-1, with D possibly TRBD2 on 5 matching bases. V shed 3 bases and J shed 5 bases, with 11 bases lying between them. The germline CDR1 and CDR2 sequences are MDHEN and SYDVKM. This CDR3 comprises 14 residues. This CDR3 is CASSFPGWDNEQFF. The CDR3 DNA is TGTGCCAGCAGTTTTCCGGGATGGGACAATGAGCAGTTCTTC. Full variable domain (rest looked up from reference TRBV28 and TRBJ2-1): DVKVTQSSRYLVKRTGEKVFLECVQDMDHENMFWYRQDPGLGLRLIYFSYDVKMKEKGDIPEGYSVSREKKERFSLILESASTNQTSMYLCASSFPGWDNEQFFGPGTRLTVL.

This sequence joins TRBV7-9 and TRBJ2-2, with 9 bases that match TRBD2. The CDR3 extends over 16 amino acids. Germline CDR1 reads SEHNR; CDR2 reads FQNEAQ (reference sequence). V shed 1 base and J 7 bases; nucleotides not matched to a gene: 7. CDR3: CASSLVVLAGHGELFF. CDR3 in DNA: TGTGCCAGCAGCTTAGTTGTTCTAGCGGGACACGGGGAGCTGTTTTTT.

The chain joins TRBV5-5 to TRBJ1-2, with D maybe TRBD1 (5 bases). V was shortened by 0 bases and J by 5 bases, with 14 bases between the two germline ends. The CDR3 has 15 amino acids. Looked up from germline, CDR1 is SGHKS and CDR2 is YYEKEE (reference sequence). The CDR3 loop reads CASSLGLPQVYGYTF. The CDR3 nucleotides are TGTGCCAGCAGCTTGGGACTCCCACAGGTTTATGGCTACACCTTC.

The chain has TRBV6-5 and TRBJ1-6, with 11 bases identical to TRBD1. The CDR3 totals 15 residues. Germline V CDR1 and CDR2: MNHEY, SVGAGI. Trimming removed 6 bases from V and 8 bases from J; junction bases left unmatched: 6. This CDR3 is CASRPPGQGDSPLHF. In DNA form, the CDR3 reads TGTGCCAGCAGACCCCCGGGACAGGGGGATTCACCCCTCCACTTT.

The count of this clone is one. The chain couples TRBV6-6 to TRBJ2-7; TRBD2 aligns across 10 bases. V was clipped by 6 bases and J by 3 bases; unmatched bases: 8. The CDR3 is 15 amino acids. Germline CDR1 reads MNHNY; CDR2 reads SVGAGI (reference sequence). For the CDR3, the DNA is TGTGCCAGCAGCCTGGGACTAGCGTATCGCTACGAGCAGTACTTC. This translates into CASSLGLAYRYEQYF.

The rearrangement uses TRBV6-1 and TRBJ1-5; D may be TRBD1 (5 bases). Trimming removed 2 bases at V and 2 bases at J, with 10 bases between. The CDR3 totals 15 residues. CDR1 is MNHNS, CDR2 SASEGT, per germline. The chain's CDR3 is CASSEYGHRNQPQHF. CDR3 nucleotides: TGTGCCAGCAGTGAATACGGACACCGCAATCAGCCCCAGCATTTT.

The chain employs TRBV11-2 and TRBJ2-7, with 7 bases aligning to TRBD1. CDR3 length equals 13 residues. J gave up 3 bases and V 5 bases, and 4 bases lay outside the gene matches. Per germline, CDR1 SGHAT and CDR2 FQNNGV. The CDR3 nucleotides are TGTGCCAGCAGCCTGGGACAGAACTACGAGCAGTACTTC. Translating it yields CASSLGQNYEQYF.